These T cell receptor beta chains were read from a single sample in a study of beta chain features in type 1 diabetes. TCRdb's copy holds only in-frame clones and misses some; the assay was immunoSEQ multiplex PCR. The table includes over 700,000 clones, 15% to 20% detected once. The sequencing sample was made of naive CD4+ T cells from blood. The receptors derive from a woman aged 18-35 years in good health. Each CDR3 is given with its conserved first and last residue. A D gene is named only where the DNA matches it firmly. Rows give clone size only sometimes, using once, few, many, or a class for an expanded clone.

V gene,clone size,D gene,J gene,CDR3 DNA,CDR3 protein
TRBV28,NA,TRBD1,TRBJ2-7,TGTGCCAGCAGTATCCCCGGGACAGGTTCCTACGAGCAGTACTTC,CASSIPGTGSYEQYF
TRBV2,few,TRBD1,TRBJ1-1,TGTGCCAGCAGAGTTGGGACAGGCCGGGCTTTCTTT,CASRVGTGRAFF
TRBV18,few,TRBD1,TRBJ1-5,TGTGCCAGCTCGGAGAGGGGGCAGAATCAGCCCCAGCATTTT,CASSERGQNQPQHF
TRBV28,few,TRBD1,TRBJ1-2,TGTGCCAGCATTGGGACAGGGGTTAACTATGGCTACACCTTC,CASIGTGVNYGYTF
TRBV11-2,NA,NA,TRBJ2-5,TGTGCCAGCAGCTTAGGTGGCAGAAAAGAGACCCAGTACTTC,CASSLGGRKETQYF
TRBV19,NA,NA,TRBJ2-1,TGTGCCAGTAGTACAAGGGAACTAGCTTTAGTCCACAATGAGCAGTTCTTC,CASSTRELALVHNEQFF
TRBV27,NA,NA,TRBJ2-2,TGTGCCAGCAGTTTACGAGGGCCCGGGGAGCTGTTTTTT,CASSLRGPGELFF
TRBV10-3,few,NA,TRBJ2-7,TGTGCCATCAGTGATAAGGGCTACGAGCAGTACTTC,CAISDKGYEQYF
TRBV2,few,NA,TRBJ2-1,TGTGCCAGCAGTGTGGGGTACAATGAGCAGTTCTTC,CASSVGYNEQFF
TRBV6-6,NA,TRBD1,TRBJ2-1,TGTGCCAGCGCCGGGACAGGGCCTTACAATGAGCAGTTCTTC,CASAGTGPYNEQFF
TRBV7-2,NA,TRBD2,TRBJ2-1,TGTGCCAGCAGGCCAGCGGGAGGGAGCTCAAATGAGCAGTTCTTC,CASRPAGGSSNEQFF
TRBV7-2,NA,NA,TRBJ1-5,TGTGCCAGCAGCCCTAGGGGAAATCAGCCCCAGCATTTT,CASSPRGNQPQHF
TRBV7-2,NA,TRBD2,TRBJ2-7,TGTGCCAGCAGCCTCCTAGCGGGACCCTACGAGCAGTACTTC,CASSLLAGPYEQYF
TRBV7-2,few,TRBD2,TRBJ2-3,TGTGCCAGCAGCCGCGTTTCCGGGACTAGCGGGAGATCGAGAGGTACGCAGTATTTT,CASSRVSGTSGRSRGTQYF
TRBV6-5,once,TRBD2,TRBJ2-7,TGTGCCAGCAGTTCCGGGACTAGCGTTGGCGAGCAGTACTTC,CASSSGTSVGEQYF
TRBV5-1,few,TRBD1,TRBJ2-7,TGCGCCAGCAGCCACAACCCGGGACAGGGCTACGAGCAGTACTTC,CASSHNPGQGYEQYF
TRBV15,NA,TRBD2,TRBJ2-7,TGTGCCACCAGCAGAGAGGTTCTAGCGGCCCCCTACGAGCAGTACTTC,CATSREVLAAPYEQYF
TRBV6-5,few,NA,TRBJ2-5,TGTGCCAGCAGTTACTCGATGGACAGCCAAGAGACCCAGTACTTC,CASSYSMDSQETQYF
TRBV7-2,few,NA,TRBJ1-2,TGTGCCAGCAGCTTAGACTCAACAGGGACCTATGGCTACACCTTC,CASSLDSTGTYGYTF
TRBV9,NA,NA,TRBJ2-3,TGTGCCAGCAGCGTAGGGCGAGGAGGCGCAGATACGCAGTATTTT,CASSVGRGGADTQYF
TRBV18,few,NA,TRBJ2-7,TGTGCCAGCTCACCGGCGGGCCCAAGCAATTACGAGCAGTACTTC,CASSPAGPSNYEQYF
TRBV6-6,NA,TRBD2,TRBJ2-1,TGTGCCACCCGACTAGCAGATTACAATGAGCAGTTCTTC,CATRLADYNEQFF
TRBV4-3,NA,TRBD1,TRBJ2-3,TGCGCCAGCAGCCAAGGGCTTGGGACAGGGGTAGGAGATACGCAGTATTTT,CASSQGLGTGVGDTQYF
TRBV10-3,many,TRBD1,TRBJ1-1,TGTGCCATCAGAGACAGGGGGACTGAAGCTTTCTTT,CAIRDRGTEAFF
TRBV4-1,once,TRBD1,TRBJ1-2,TGCGCCAGCAGCCAACCGGGACAGGGGGCGAAGGGCTACACCTTC,CASSQPGQGAKGYTF
TRBV29-1,NA,NA,TRBJ2-4,TGCAGCGCTCAGTCCGGGGTAGACATTCAGTACTTC,CSAQSGVDIQYF
TRBV10-3,few,TRBD2,TRBJ2-2,TGTGCCGTCAGGATGGTAGCGGGGGACACCGGGGAGCTGTTTTTT,CAVRMVAGDTGELFF
TRBV5-8,NA,TRBD2,TRBJ2-3,TGTGCCAGCAGCTTGCTGTTGTGGACTAGCGGGTACACAGATACGCAGTATTTT,CASSLLLWTSGYTDTQYF
TRBV2,few,TRBD2,TRBJ2-1,TGTGCCAGCACCGGGGAGGGCCGATACAATGAGCAGTTCTTC,CASTGEGRYNEQFF
TRBV7-2,few,NA,TRBJ1-1,TGTGCCAGCAGCCCCCGCGGAAGGGACGTCGAAGCTTTCTTT,CASSPRGRDVEAFF
TRBV28,few,NA,TRBJ2-7,TGTGCCAGCAGTTTATTCGGGAACATGATTGAGCAGTACTTC,CASSLFGNMIEQYF
TRBV18,few,NA,TRBJ2-5,TGTGCCAGCTCACCAAAGGGAATTCAAGAGACCCAGTACTTC,CASSPKGIQETQYF
TRBV4-3,few,NA,TRBJ1-2,TGCGCCAGCAGCCAATTCGGAGGGGGCTACACCTTC,CASSQFGGGYTF
TRBV19,few,NA,TRBJ2-3,TGTGCCAGTAGTATAGGGCGCCATACGCAGTATTTT,CASSIGRHTQYF
TRBV7-2,few,NA,TRBJ1-2,TGTGCCAGCAGCTTAGGGCAGGAGAACTATGGCTACACCTTC,CASSLGQENYGYTF
TRBV28,NA,TRBD1,TRBJ2-7,TGTGCCAGCAGCCGTCATCCGGGACAGGGTCACGGCGAGCAGTACTTC,CASSRHPGQGHGEQYF
TRBV6-6,NA,NA,TRBJ2-1,TGTGCCAGCAGTTCTCTTCGGGGCAGCTATGAGCAGTTCTTC,CASSSLRGSYEQFF
TRBV13,NA,NA,TRBJ2-2,TGTGCCAGCAGCAGGGGGGCAATATCGAACACCGGGGAGCTGTTTTTT,CASSRGAISNTGELFF
TRBV29-1,NA,NA,TRBJ2-1,TGCAGCGCCCACCCGGGGCCAGCTAGGCTTGAGCAGTTCTTC,CSAHPGPARLEQFF
TRBV10-2,few,NA,TRBJ1-2,TGCGCCAGCAGTGAGTCGGATTGGCAGCTTAACTATGGCTACACCTTC,CASSESDWQLNYGYTF
TRBV18,NA,NA,TRBJ2-7,TGTGCCAGCTCACTCTTGTTGGGGGGAAGGGCCTACGAGCAGTACTTC,CASSLLLGGRAYEQYF
TRBV28,NA,NA,TRBJ2-1,TGTGCCAGCGGCGAGAATGAGCAGTTCTTC,CASGENEQFF
TRBV11-3,few,NA,TRBJ2-1,TGTGCCAGCAGCGGGACTCCTTTTTACAATGAGCAGTTCTTC,CASSGTPFYNEQFF
TRBV28,few,NA,TRBJ1-1,TGTGCCAGCAGTTTCACCCCCGGGTCGGTCACTGAAGCTTTCTTT,CASSFTPGSVTEAFF
TRBV5-1,few,TRBD1,TRBJ2-7,TGCGCCAGCAGCCTTGGGACAGTCTACGAGCAGTACTTC,CASSLGTVYEQYF
TRBV21-1,NA,NA,TRBJ2-7,TGTGCCAGCAGCCCCCCGAGGCCGGGACAGGGATCCTACGAGCAGTACTTC,CASSPPRPGQGSYEQYF
TRBV6-1,NA,NA,TRBJ1-2,TGTGCCAGCAGTGAAGGGCCTCGGACCCTCAGAGTTGGCTACACCTTC,CASSEGPRTLRVGYTF
TRBV6-6,NA,NA,TRBJ1-2,TGTGCCAGCAGTTACGACAGGCGAGAGGAGTACTATGGCTACACCTTC,CASSYDRREEYYGYTF
TRBV11-2,NA,NA,TRBJ2-1,TGTGCCAGCAGCTTGTACAGGGGAGGCGAGCAGTTCTTC,CASSLYRGGEQFF